A selection of T cell receptor beta chains follows, all from one sample in a study of response to subunit inactivated influenza vaccine. TCRdb processed the RT-PCR reads anew with MiXCR; each CDR3 protein has one entry. The repertoire holds hundreds of thousands of distinct CDR3 sequences, with around 18% as singletons. The sample was PBMCs from blood, taken about 5 days after vaccination. The receptor set was obtained from a man aged 45-60 years who received an inactivated influenza vaccine. CDR3s include the opening cysteine and the closing phenylalanine or tryptophan. Each record gives: J gene, D gene, V gene, clone size, CDR3 protein, CDR3 DNA. A D gene is named only where the DNA matches it firmly. Size tells how often a clone was seen (once, few, many) or the class of an expanded clone, and some rows leave it out.

>TRBJ2-3|TRBD2|TRBV20-1|.
CSARISGRRFTQYF
TGCAGTGCTAGAATTAGCGGGAGAAGGTTTACGCAGTATTTT
>TRBJ2-5|TRBD1|TRBV18|.
CASSPREAGGQETQYF
TGTGCCAGCTCACCAAGAGAGGCAGGGGGTCAAGAGACCCAGTACTTC
>TRBJ2-5|.|TRBV20-1|.
CSARDGHKPMETQYF
TGCAGTGCTCGGGATGGACATAAACCTATGGAGACCCAGTACTTC
>TRBJ1-4|.|TRBV12-3/TRBV12-4|few
CASKRHNEKLFF
TGTGCCAGCAAGCGGCATAATGAAAAACTGTTTTTT
>TRBJ2-7|.|TRBV6-2/TRBV6-3|.
CASSYGIGGAEQYF
TGTGCCAGCAGTTACGGGATAGGCGGAGCCGAGCAGTACTTC
>TRBJ2-1|.|TRBV7-3|few
CASSLPPGLPNF
TGTGCCAGCAGCTTACCTCCGGGACTCCCCAACTTC
>TRBJ1-5|.|TRBV6-4|few
CASSEVASNQPQHF
TGTGCCAGCAGTGAGGTGGCAAGCAATCAGCCCCAGCATTTT
>TRBJ2-2|TRBD2|TRBV9|.
CASSAAGTSGSGELFF
TGTGCCAGCAGCGCCGCCGGGACTAGCGGAAGCGGGGAGCTGTTTTTT
>TRBJ1-5|.|TRBV12-3/TRBV12-4|.
CASSLQGNSNQPQHF
TGTGCCAGCAGTTTACAGGGGAATAGCAATCAGCCCCAGCATTTT
>TRBJ1-5|TRBD1|TRBV7-3|.
CASSVTGDLNQPQHF
TGTGCCAGCAGCGTTACAGGGGACCTTAATCAGCCCCAGCATTTT
>TRBJ2-7|.|TRBV11-2|.
CASSPSVGVEYEQYF
TGTGCCAGCAGCCCTAGCGTGGGGGTTGAGTACGAGCAGTACTTC
>TRBJ1-1|.|TRBV20-1|few
CSARAASGGNTEAFF
TGCAGTGCTAGAGCCGCCTCGGGGGGGAACACTGAAGCTTTCTTT
>TRBJ2-1|.|TRBV20-1|.
CSASGHYNEQFF
TGCAGTGCTAGCGGGCACTACAATGAGCAGTTCTTC
>TRBJ1-4|.|TRBV7-2|.
CASSLSGRVEKLFF
TGTGCCAGCAGCTTATCGGGCAGGGTTGAAAAACTGTTTTTT
>TRBJ2-7|TRBD2|TRBV6-2/TRBV6-3|few
CASSDTSGIAYEQYF
TGTGCCAGCAGTGATACTAGCGGGATTGCCTACGAGCAGTACTTC
>TRBJ2-3|TRBD1|TRBV12-3/TRBV12-4|.
CASRMDRGVGDTQYF
TGTGCCAGCAGGATGGACAGGGGAGTAGGAGATACGCAGTATTTT
>TRBJ2-5|TRBD1|TRBV7-9|many
CASSLQGWRETQYF
TGTGCCAGCAGTTTACAGGGGTGGCGGGAGACCCAGTACTTC
>TRBJ1-2|.|TRBV4-2|many
CASSPEGTGYGYTF
TGTGCCAGCAGCCCAGAGGGAACCGGCTATGGCTACACCTTC
>TRBJ2-3|TRBD2|TRBV27|.
CATAGGPFSDTQYF
TGTGCCACCGCGGGGGGGCCATTTTCAGATACGCAGTATTTT
>TRBJ2-7|.|TRBV7-2|.
CASSSSTGQWEQYF
TGTGCCAGCAGCTCATCGACGGGGCAGTGGGAGCAGTACTTC
>TRBJ2-5|.|TRBV11-2|few
CASSSPLTRRVTGQETQYF
TGTGCCAGCAGCTCACCATTAACACGCAGGGTAACTGGGCAAGAGACCCAGTACTTC
>TRBJ2-1|.|TRBV20-1|many
CSATTGVSYNEQFF
TGCAGTGCAACGACAGGCGTATCCTACAATGAGCAGTTCTTC
>TRBJ2-7|.|TRBV20-1|few
CSASGLAGNYEQYF
TGCAGTGCTAGCGGGCTAGCAGGAAACTACGAGCAGTACTTC
>TRBJ2-3|.|TRBV2|.
CASGGLGDTQYF
TGTGCCAGCGGGGGGTTGGGAGATACGCAGTATTTT
>TRBJ2-3|TRBD2|TRBV29-1|few
CSVEWTRTAGGHVYLGTQYF
TGCAGCGTTGAATGGACCCGGACAGCGGGGGGCCATGTTTATCTAGGTACGCAGTATTTT
>TRBJ2-3|.|TRBV5-1|.
CASSFQAGHTDTQYF
TGCGCCAGCAGCTTTCAGGCAGGGCACACAGATACGCAGTATTTT
>TRBJ2-2|.|TRBV4-1|.
CASSQEGRSTGELFF
TGCGCCAGCAGCCAAGAAGGCCGGAGCACCGGGGAGCTGTTTTTT
>TRBJ2-7|.|TRBV20-1|.
CSARESTPSEQYF
TGCAGTGCTAGAGAGTCGACCCCTAGCGAGCAGTACTTC
>TRBJ1-4|.|TRBV20-1|.
CSARAPNGEKLFF
TGCAGTGCTCGCGCTCCGAATGGTGAAAAACTGTTTTTT